This TCR beta chain was sequenced in a study of blood T cell repertoires in COVID-19. In the study overall: The United States, Italy and Spain supplied acute and convalescent COVID-19 samples.

CDR1 and CDR2 from the germline V gene are ENHRY and SYGVKD. This CDR3 is 14 amino acids long. With V trimmed by 4 bases and J by 2 bases, 4 bases remained unmatched. Repertoires were generated with immunoSEQ multiplex PCR, while TCRdb's copy carries only in-frame clones and drops some. The sample shows 150,000 to 200,000 clones, approximately 88% of them seen only once. This receptor was obtained from a man aged 35-49 years with acute or convalescent COVID-19. V and J are TRBV10-3 and TRBJ1-2; 7 bases fit TRBD1. The sequenced sample was peripheral blood. CDR3 sequence reads: CAISGQGENYGYTF. CDR3 DNA sequence: TGTGCCATCAGTGGACAGGGTGAAAACTATGGCTACACCTTC.